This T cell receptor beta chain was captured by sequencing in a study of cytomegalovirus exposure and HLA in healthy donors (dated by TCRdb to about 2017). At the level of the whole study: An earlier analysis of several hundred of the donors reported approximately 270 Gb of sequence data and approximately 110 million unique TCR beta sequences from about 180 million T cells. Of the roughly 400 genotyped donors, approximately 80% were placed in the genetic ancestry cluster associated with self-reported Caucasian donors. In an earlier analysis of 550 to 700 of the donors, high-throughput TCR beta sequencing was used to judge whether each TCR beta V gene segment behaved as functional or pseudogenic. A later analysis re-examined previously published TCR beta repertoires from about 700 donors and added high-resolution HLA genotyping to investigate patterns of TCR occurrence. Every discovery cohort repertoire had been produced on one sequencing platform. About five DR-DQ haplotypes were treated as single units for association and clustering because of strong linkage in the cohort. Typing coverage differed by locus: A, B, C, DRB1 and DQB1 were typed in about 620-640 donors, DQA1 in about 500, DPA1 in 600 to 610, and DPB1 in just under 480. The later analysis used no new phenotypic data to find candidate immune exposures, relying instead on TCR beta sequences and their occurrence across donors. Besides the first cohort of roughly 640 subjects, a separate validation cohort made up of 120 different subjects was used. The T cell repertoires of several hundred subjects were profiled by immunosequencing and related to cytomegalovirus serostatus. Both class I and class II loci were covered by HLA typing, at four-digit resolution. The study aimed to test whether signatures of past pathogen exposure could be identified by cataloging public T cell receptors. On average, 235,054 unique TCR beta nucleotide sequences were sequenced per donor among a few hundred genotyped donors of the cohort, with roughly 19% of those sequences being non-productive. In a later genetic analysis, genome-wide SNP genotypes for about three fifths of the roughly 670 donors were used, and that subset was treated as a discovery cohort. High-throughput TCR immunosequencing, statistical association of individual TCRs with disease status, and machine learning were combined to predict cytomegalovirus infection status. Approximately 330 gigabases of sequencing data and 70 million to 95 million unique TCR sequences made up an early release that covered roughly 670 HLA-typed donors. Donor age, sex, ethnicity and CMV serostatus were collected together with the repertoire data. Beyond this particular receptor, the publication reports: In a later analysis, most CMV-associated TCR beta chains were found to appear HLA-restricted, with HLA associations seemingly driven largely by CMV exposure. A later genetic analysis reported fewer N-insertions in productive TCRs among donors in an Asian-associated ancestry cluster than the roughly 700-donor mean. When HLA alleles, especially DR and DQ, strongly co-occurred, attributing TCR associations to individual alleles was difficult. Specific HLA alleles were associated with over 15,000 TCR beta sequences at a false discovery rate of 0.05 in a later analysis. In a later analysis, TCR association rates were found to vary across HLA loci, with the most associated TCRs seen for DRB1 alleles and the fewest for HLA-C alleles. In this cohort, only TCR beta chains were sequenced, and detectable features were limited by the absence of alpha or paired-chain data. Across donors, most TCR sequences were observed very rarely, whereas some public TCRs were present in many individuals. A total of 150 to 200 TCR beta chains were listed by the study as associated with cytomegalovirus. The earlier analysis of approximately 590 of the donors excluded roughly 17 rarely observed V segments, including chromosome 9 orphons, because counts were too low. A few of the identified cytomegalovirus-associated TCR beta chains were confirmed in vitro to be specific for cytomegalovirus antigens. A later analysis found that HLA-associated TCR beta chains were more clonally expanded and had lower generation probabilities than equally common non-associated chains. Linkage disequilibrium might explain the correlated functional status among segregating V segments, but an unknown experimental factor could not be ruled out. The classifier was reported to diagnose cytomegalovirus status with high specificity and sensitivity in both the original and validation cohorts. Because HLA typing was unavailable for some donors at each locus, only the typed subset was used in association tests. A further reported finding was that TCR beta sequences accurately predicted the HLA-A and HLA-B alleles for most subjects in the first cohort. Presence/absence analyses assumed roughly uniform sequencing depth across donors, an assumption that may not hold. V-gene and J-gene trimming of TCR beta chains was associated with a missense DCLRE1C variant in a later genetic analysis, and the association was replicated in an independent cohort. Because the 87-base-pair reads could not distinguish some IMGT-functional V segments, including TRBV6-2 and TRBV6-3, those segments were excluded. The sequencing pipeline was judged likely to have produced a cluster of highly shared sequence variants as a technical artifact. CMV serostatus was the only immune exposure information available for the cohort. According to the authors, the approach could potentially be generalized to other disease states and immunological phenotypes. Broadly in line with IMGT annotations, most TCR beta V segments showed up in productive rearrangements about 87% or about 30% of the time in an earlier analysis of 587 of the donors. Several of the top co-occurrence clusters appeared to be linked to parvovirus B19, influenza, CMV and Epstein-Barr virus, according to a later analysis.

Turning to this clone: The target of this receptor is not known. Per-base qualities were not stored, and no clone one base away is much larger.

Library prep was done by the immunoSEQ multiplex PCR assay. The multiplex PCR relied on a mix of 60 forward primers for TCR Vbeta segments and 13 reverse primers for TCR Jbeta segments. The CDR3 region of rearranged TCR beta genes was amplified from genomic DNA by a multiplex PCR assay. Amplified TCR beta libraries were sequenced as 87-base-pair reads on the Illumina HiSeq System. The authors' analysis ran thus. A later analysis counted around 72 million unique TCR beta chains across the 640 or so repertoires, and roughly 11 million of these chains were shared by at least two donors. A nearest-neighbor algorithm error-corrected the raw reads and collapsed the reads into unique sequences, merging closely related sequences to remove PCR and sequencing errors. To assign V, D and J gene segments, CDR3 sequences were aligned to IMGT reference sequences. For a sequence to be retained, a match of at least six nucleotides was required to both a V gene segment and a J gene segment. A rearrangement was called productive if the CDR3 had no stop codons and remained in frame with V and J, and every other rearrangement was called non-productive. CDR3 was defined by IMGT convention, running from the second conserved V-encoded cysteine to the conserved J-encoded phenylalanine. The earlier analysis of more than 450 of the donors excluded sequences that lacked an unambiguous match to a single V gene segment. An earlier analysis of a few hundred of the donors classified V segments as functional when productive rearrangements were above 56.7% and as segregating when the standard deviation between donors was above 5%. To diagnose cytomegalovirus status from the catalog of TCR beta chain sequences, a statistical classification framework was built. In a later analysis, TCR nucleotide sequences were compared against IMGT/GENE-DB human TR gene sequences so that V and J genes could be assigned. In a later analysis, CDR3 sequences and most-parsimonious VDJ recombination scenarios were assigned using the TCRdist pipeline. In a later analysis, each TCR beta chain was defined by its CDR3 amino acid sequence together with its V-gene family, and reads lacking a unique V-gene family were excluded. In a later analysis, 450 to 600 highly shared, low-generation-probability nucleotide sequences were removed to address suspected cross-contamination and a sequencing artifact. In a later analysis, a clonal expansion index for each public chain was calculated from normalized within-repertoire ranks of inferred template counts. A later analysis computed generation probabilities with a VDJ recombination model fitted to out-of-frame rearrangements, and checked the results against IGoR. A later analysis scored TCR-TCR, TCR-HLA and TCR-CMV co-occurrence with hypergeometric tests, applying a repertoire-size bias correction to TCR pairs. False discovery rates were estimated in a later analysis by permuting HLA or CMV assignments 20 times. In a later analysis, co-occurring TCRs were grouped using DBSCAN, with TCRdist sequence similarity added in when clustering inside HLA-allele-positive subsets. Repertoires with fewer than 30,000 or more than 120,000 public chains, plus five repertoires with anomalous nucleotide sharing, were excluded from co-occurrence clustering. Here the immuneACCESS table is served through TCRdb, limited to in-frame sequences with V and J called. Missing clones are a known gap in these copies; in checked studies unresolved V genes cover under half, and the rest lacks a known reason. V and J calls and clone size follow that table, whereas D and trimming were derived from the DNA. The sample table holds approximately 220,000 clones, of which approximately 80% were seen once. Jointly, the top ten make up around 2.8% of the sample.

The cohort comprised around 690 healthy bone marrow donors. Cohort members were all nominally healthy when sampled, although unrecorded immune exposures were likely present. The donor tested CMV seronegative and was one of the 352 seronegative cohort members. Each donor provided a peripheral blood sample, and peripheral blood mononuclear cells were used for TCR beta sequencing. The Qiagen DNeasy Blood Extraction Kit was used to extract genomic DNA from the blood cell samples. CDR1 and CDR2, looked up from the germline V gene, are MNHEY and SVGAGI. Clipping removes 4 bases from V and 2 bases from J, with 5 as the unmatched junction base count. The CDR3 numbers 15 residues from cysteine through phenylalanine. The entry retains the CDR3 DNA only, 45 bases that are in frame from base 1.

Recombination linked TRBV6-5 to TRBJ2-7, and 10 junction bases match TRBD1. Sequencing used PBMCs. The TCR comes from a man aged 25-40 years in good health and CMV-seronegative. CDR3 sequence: CASSWGQGTTYEQYF. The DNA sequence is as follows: TGTGCCAGCAGTTGGGGACAGGGGACAACCTACGAGCAGTACTTC.